This passage covers 22 T cell receptor beta chains from one sample sequenced in a study of T cell repertoires in cytomegalovirus infection. TCRdb ran MiXCR on the reads and lists one entry per CDR3 protein. This sample has 450,000 to 650,000 distinct CDR3 sequences, with less than 30% found just once. Input material: PBMCs. The receptors come from a human donor in good health (CMV status not recorded). Some clones in this sample may be carry-over from other donors' samples.

The V gene is TRBV28, the J gene TRBJ2-5; 7 bases are shared with TRBD1. V shed 4 bases, J shed 2 bases, and the junction held 10 bases outside the gene matches. Germline V lookup: CDR1 MDHEN, CDR2 SYDVKM. The length of the CDR3 is 16 residues. As DNA, the CDR3 is TGTGCCAGCAGTTCTACCGGGCAGGGGGTACAAGAGACCCAGTACTTC. Translating it yields CASSSTGQGVQETQYF.

This clonotype has only a few counts. The V and J genes are TRBV20-1 and TRBJ2-5; 9 bases map to TRBD1. V lost 7 bases to trimming and J lost 5 bases; unmatched junction nucleotides: 8. Per germline, CDR1 DFQATT and CDR2 SNEGSKA (reference sequence). This CDR3 has 13 residues. CDR3 protein: CSGTDRGRETQYF. CDR3 nucleotides: TGCAGTGGGACGGACAGGGGAAGGGAGACCCAGTACTTC.

This clonotype was observed a few times. This rearrangement joins TRBV29-1 to TRBJ2-4, with D perhaps TRBD1 (7 bases). The CDR3 length is 13 residues. The V end was cut by 2 bases, the J end by 5 bases, with 10 bases between. Per the germline V gene, CDR1 is SQVTM and CDR2 is ANQGSEA. CDR3 nucleotide sequence: TGCAGCGTTGAACAGGGGGGTGAAAACATTCAGTACTTC. Protein: CSVEQGGENIQYF.

This clonotype was recorded many times. The chain recombines TRBV7-2 with TRBJ1-5, with D maybe TRBD1 (6 bases). This CDR3 has 15 amino acids. Per the germline V gene, CDR1 is SGHTA and CDR2 is FQGNSA. V shed 1 base and J shed 4 bases, with 11 bases lying between them. CDR3 DNA sequence: TGTGCCAGCAGCTTAGGACAGGCTTTAAATCAGCCCCAGCATTTT. It is translated as CASSLGQALNQPQHF.

This rearrangement joins TRBV30 to TRBJ2-3, with D uncertain. Per the germline V gene, CDR1 is GTSNPN and CDR2 is SVGIG (reference sequence). The ends were cut back, 4 bases at V and 0 bases at J, with 5 bases in the middle. This CDR3 has 12 residues. CDR3 in DNA: TGTGCCTGGACAGCTAGCACAGATACGCAGTATTTT. Translated: CAWTASTDTQYF.

The J gene is TRBJ2-1, the V gene TRBV19; 8 nucleotides line up with TRBD2. After removal of 3 bases from V and 2 bases from J, the junction contained 3 bases not matched to a gene. CDR1 LNHDA and CDR2 SQIVND come from the germline V gene (reference sequence). The CDR3 is 15 amino acids. The CDR3 DNA follows: TGTGCCAGTAGTATTAGCGGGGAGGCCTACAATGAGCAGTTCTTC. Encoded protein: CASSISGEAYNEQFF.

This clonotype was seen repeatedly, ten times or more. V and J are TRBV2 and TRBJ2-1; D gene unclear. Trimming cost V 7 bases and J 1 base, with 8 bases left between them. Germline CDR1 reads SNHLY; CDR2 reads FYNNEI. The CDR3 has 13 amino acids. The CDR3 sequence: CASTTESYNEQFF. CDR3 sequence (DNA): TGTGCCAGCACCACTGAGTCCTACAATGAGCAGTTCTTC. The full variable domain, completed using reference TRBV2 and TRBJ2-1, is EPEVTQTPSHQVTQMGQEVILRCVPISNHLYFYWYRQILGQKVEFLVSFYNNEISEKSEIFDDQFSVERPDGSNFTLKIRSTKLEDSAMYFCASTTESYNEQFFGPGTRLTVL.

This clonotype showed up just a few times. The gene calls are TRBV2 and TRBJ2-3; maybe TRBD1 (6 bases). The V gene's germline CDR1 is SNHLY and CDR2 FYNNEI. Trimming removed 4 bases from V and 5 bases from J, with 16 bases in between. This CDR3 has 15 residues. CDR3 bases: TGTGCCAGCAGTGTGGGACACGGCCTCGGAGATACGCAGTATTTT. It is translated as CASSVGHGLGDTQYF.

The table lists this clonotype with a few counts. The chain joins TRBV12-5 to TRBJ2-1; 10 positions match TRBD2. The V and J ends lost 7 bases and 10 bases, in that order; junction bases with no gene match: 7. The germline V gene has CDR1 LGHNT and CDR2 FRNRAP. The CDR3 sequence is 13 residues long. CDR3 residues: CASAQREGSEQFF. CDR3 in DNA: TGTGCTAGTGCCCAGCGGGAGGGATCGGAGCAGTTCTTC.

The chain links TRBV9 to TRBJ2-7, with TRBD2 matching over 7 bases. Germline V gene lookup returns CDR1 SGDLS and CDR2 YYNGEE. CDR3 length: 14 amino acids. V dropped 2 bases and J dropped 6; count of bases not matched to a gene: 8. Here the CDR3 reads CASSVGGGTGEQYF. The CDR3 DNA reads TGTGCCAGCAGCGTGGGGGGGGGGACGGGCGAGCAGTACTTC.

The chain has TRBV11-2 and TRBJ2-3; 9 bases match TRBD2. The CDR3 spans 16 residues. The trim removed 5 bases at V and 6 bases at J, leaving 12 bases unmatched. CDR1 is SGHAT, CDR2 FQNNGV, per germline. CDR3 in amino acids: CASSPPVAGVSDTQYF. The DNA of the CDR3 is TGTGCCAGCAGCCCCCCTGTAGCGGGAGTCTCCGATACGCAGTATTTT.

This clonotype was counted many times. This chain links TRBV7-2 with TRBJ1-6; D is undetermined. CDR1 and CDR2 (germline): SGHTA, FQGNSA. With 1 base removed from V and 6 bases from J, the gap between germline ends came to 13 bases. The CDR3 is 16 amino acids. CDR3 coding DNA: TGTGCCAGCAGCTTAGGTTTCAGACAAATTAATTCACCCCTCCACTTT. Translation gives CASSLGFRQINSPLHF.

This clonotype came up many times. The V and J genes are TRBV7-2 and TRBJ1-1; 10 nucleotides line up with TRBD1. With 5 bases clipped from V and 8 bases from J, the junction kept 11 bases outside the gene matches. The CDR3 spans 15 residues. Germline CDR1 reads SGHTA; CDR2 reads FQGNSA. CDR3 DNA: TGTGCCAGCAGCCGCCGACAGGGGGCGCGTCAGGAAGCTTTCTTT. This codes for CASSRRQGARQEAFF.

This clonotype was found many times. The CDR3: CASRPTGVGNQPQHF. The CDR3 DNA follows: TGTGCCAGCAGACCAACCGGGGTAGGCAATCAGCCCCAGCATTTT. The rearrangement joins TRBV6-2 or TRBV6-3 to TRBJ1-5, with D uncertain. The CDR3 consists of 15 residues. The V gene lost 6 bases and the J gene lost 2 bases, with 14 bases spanning the gap. Germline CDR1 reads MNHEY; CDR2 reads SVGEGT.

This clonotype has ten or more counts. The chain uses TRBV5-4 and TRBJ2-3, with 9 bases fitting TRBD1. Trimming at V came to 4 bases and at J to 4 bases, leaving 10 bases not matched to a gene. The CDR3 runs to 16 residues. Germline V gene lookup returns CDR1 SGHNT and CDR2 YYREEE (reference sequence). CDR3 residues: CASSRFGQGWSDTQYF. In nucleotides, the CDR3 is TGTGCCAGCAGCCGATTTGGACAGGGGTGGTCAGATACGCAGTATTTT.

The V call is TRBV6-2 or TRBV6-3, the J call TRBJ2-7; TRBD2 aligns across 11 bases. The CDR3 has 18 amino acids. V gave up 1 base and J gave up 1 base; unmatched junction bases: 9. Germline V gene sequence: CDR1 MNHEY, CDR2 SVGEGT. The DNA for the CDR3 is TGTGCCAGCAGTTACTTGGCCCTCGGGACTAGCGGATCCTACGAGCAGTACTTC. This sequence encodes CASSYLALGTSGSYEQYF.

With regard to this clonotype: This sequence may be a read error, since a much larger clone differs from it by one base. The V call is TRBV28, the J call TRBJ2-5; 7 bases match TRBD2. Per the germline V gene, CDR1 is MDHEN and CDR2 is SYDVKM. The CDR3 sequence is 18 residues long. The CDR3 sequence: CDSSPLSPLAGEQETQYF. CDR3 sequence (DNA): TGTGACAGCAGTCCACTAAGCCCCCTGGCGGGGGAACAAGAGACCCAGTACTTC.

This clonotype appeared many times. V usage is TRBV7-9 and J usage is TRBJ2-3; no reliable D call. V was trimmed by 4 bases and J by 5 bases, leaving 19 bases between them. This CDR3 comprises 16 residues. Germline CDR1 and CDR2: SEHNR and FQNEAQ (reference sequence). The CDR3 nucleotides are TGTGCCAGCAGCTCCGGCCTGTACGGAGAGGTAGATACGCAGTATTTT. This translates into CASSSGLYGEVDTQYF.

The sample holds a few counts of this clonotype. This chain links TRBV6-2 or TRBV6-3 with TRBJ2-1; 7 nucleotides match TRBD1. This CDR3 contains 17 residues. CDR1 is MNHEY and CDR2 is SVGEGT in the germline V gene. Germline trimming cut 5 bases from V and 3 bases from J; bases unmatched to any gene: 13. CDR3 nucleotide sequence: TGTGCCAGCAGTCAGCCCCAGGACAGGTTTTACTACAATGAGCAGTTCTTC. Protein: CASSQPQDRFYYNEQFF.

Worth noting for this clonotype: This may be a read error: a much more frequent sequence differs by one nucleotide. The CDR3 here is CASSLVSASQETEYF. CDR3 sequence (DNA): TGTGCCAGCAGCTTAGTCTCGGCTAGCCAAGAGACCGAGTACTTC. This chain uses TRBV7-2 with TRBJ2-5, with D possibly TRBD2 on 5 matching bases. Germline V gene sequence: CDR1 SGHTA, CDR2 FQGNSA. The CDR3 extends over 15 amino acids.

V usage is TRBV9 and J usage is TRBJ2-1, with 10 bases matching TRBD2. The CDR3 extends over 16 amino acids. The V gene's germline CDR1 is SGDLS and CDR2 YYNGEE. The junction had 8 bases not matched to a gene; V was cut back by 4 bases and J by 4 bases. CDR3 coding DNA: TGTGCCAGCAGCTTAACGCTAGCGGGAGAGTACAATGAGCAGTTCTTC. Its translation is CASSLTLAGEYNEQFF.

This clonotype was detected a few times. CDR3 bases: TGTGCCTGGAGAGAACAGGGTAACCACTACGAGCAGTACTTC. Its translation is CAWREQGNHYEQYF. This chain joins TRBV30 and TRBJ2-7, with a tentative D call TRBD1 (6 bases). The CDR3 is made up of 14 amino acids. Trimming removed 3 bases at V and 3 bases at J, with 15 bases between. Germline CDR1 and CDR2: GTSNPN and SVGIG (reference sequence).